The sequence of this TCR beta chain was determined in a study of T-cell memory formation after mild COVID-19. Study-wide background: Across donors, TCR clusters were largely donor specific.

One entry per CDR3 protein results from TCRdb running MiXCR on the 5' RACE reads. The table includes some 320,000 distinct CDR3 sequences, roughly 15% detected once. From germline, CDR1 is MNHEY and CDR2 SVGAGI. V dropped 5 bases and J dropped 0 bases, with 13 bases sitting between them. The CDR3 extends over 15 amino acids. The V and J genes are TRBV6-5 and TRBJ2-5; tentatively, D is TRBD1 (6 bases). Sequenced: PBMCs or a T cell subset sorted from them (not recorded which). This receptor was identified in a man in his late teens or twenties who had mild COVID-19 (a few samples of this study predate the infection). Cell type and time point are not known. CDR3 residues: CASSQGFSYQETQYF. CDR3 sequence (DNA): TGTGCCAGCAGTCAGGGGTTCTCGTACCAAGAGACCCAGTACTTC.